A selection of T cell receptor beta chains follows, all from one sample in a study of cytomegalovirus exposure and HLA in healthy donors. Method: immunoSEQ multiplex PCR; TCRdb's copy keeps in-frame clones and lacks some. The sample has about 170,000 clones; roughly 84% are singletons. Sequencing was carried out using PBMCs. These receptors were collected from a boy aged 2 to 10 in good health and CMV-seronegative. The CDR3 runs from the conserved cysteine through the conserved F or W. D genes are given only for firm matches.

V: TRBV19; J: TRBJ1-2; D: .; CDR3: CASSIGTADGYTF
V: TRBV9; J: TRBJ2-7; D: TRBD2; CDR3: CASSVASGDTYEQYF
V: TRBV4-2; J: TRBJ1-1; D: TRBD1; CDR3: CASSQVTGAGTEAFF
V: TRBV6-5; J: TRBJ1-2; D: TRBD1; CDR3: CASSRTGINHGYTF
V: TRBV6-6; J: TRBJ2-2; D: TRBD1; CDR3: CASSSFSRQGAGELFF
V: TRBV30; J: TRBJ2-7; D: TRBD2; CDR3: CAWSAKLAGGNEQYF
V: TRBV6-6; J: TRBJ2-7; D: .; CDR3: CASSFTGLFSYEQYF
V: TRBV5-1; J: TRBJ1-6; D: .; CDR3: CASSLAGADYSPLHF
V: TRBV4-3; J: TRBJ2-2; D: TRBD1; CDR3: CASSQDVSGQGPGELFF
V: TRBV5-4; J: TRBJ2-7; D: .; CDR3: CASSLALNEQYF
V: TRBV7-2; J: TRBJ1-2; D: TRBD1; CDR3: CASSLAGTGNYGYTF
V: TRBV18; J: TRBJ2-3; D: TRBD2; CDR3: CASSPLAGAQADTQYF
V: TRBV20-1; J: TRBJ2-1; D: .; CDR3: CSAERDNEQFF
V: TRBV11-3; J: TRBJ2-1; D: .; CDR3: CASSPGGGNEQFF
V: TRBV19; J: TRBJ1-6; D: TRBD1; CDR3: CATQGTGERLLHF
V: TRBV19; J: TRBJ1-2; D: .; CDR3: CASSRDTNYGYTF
V: TRBV5-6; J: TRBJ2-7; D: .; CDR3: CASSSGQIYEQYF
V: TRBV5-6; J: TRBJ2-1; D: TRBD2; CDR3: CASSLGVGGGSYNEQFF
V: TRBV5-8; J: TRBJ1-2; D: TRBD1; CDR3: CASIRTGPTDYGYTF
V: TRBV7-8; J: TRBJ1-3; D: .; CDR3: CASSSGGGISGNTIYF
V: TRBV4-2; J: TRBJ2-4; D: TRBD2; CDR3: CASSQELAGDRENIQYF
V: TRBV9; J: TRBJ1-1; D: .; CDR3: CASSVGGDTEAFF
V: TRBV7-2; J: TRBJ2-1; D: .; CDR3: CASSLLPRSNEQFF
V: TRBV27; J: TRBJ1-2; D: .; CDR3: CASSFNPGGVLGGYTF
V: TRBV7-9; J: TRBJ1-1; D: .; CDR3: CASSQYTGGDTEAFF
V: TRBV21-1; J: TRBJ1-1; D: .; CDR3: CASSKSDTMNTEAFF
V: TRBV30; J: TRBJ2-1; D: TRBD2; CDR3: CAWSSGTSGRAGEQFF
V: TRBV5-6; J: TRBJ2-1; D: TRBD2; CDR3: CASSPVGGSSYNEQFF